Each of the 29 T cell receptor beta chains below was sequenced from the same sample in a study of monozygotic twins with inflammatory bowel disease (dated 2019 in TCRdb). Libraries came from 5' RACE. Sequencing relied on an Illumina HiSeq 2500. Through TCRdb reprocessing, the reads give one entry per CDR3 protein sequence; DNA is omitted. This sample's listing comprises approximately 150,000 distinct CDR3 sequences. The biggest ten clones account for 2% to 2.5% of the sample. Sequencing was carried out using blood. All receptors come from a human donor with ulcerative colitis or Crohn's disease, or a healthy co-twin of an affected twin (not recorded which).

The chain combines TRBV12-3 or TRBV12-4 with TRBJ1-2; the D call from TCRdb, TRBD1, cannot be confirmed without DNA. This CDR3 region has 13 residues. CDR3 region: CASRRTGDYGYTF.

This chain connects TRBV5-1 to TRBJ2-7; the D call from TCRdb, TRBD2, cannot be confirmed without DNA. The CDR3 contains 15 residues. Germline-derived CDR1 and CDR2 are SGHRS and YFSETQ. This CDR3 reads CASSLVITSRTGQYF.

CDR3 protein: CSARDRAVILYGYTF. V usage is TRBV20-1 and J usage is TRBJ1-2. This CDR3 is built from 15 residues. Per germline, CDR1 DFQATT and CDR2 SNEGSKA (reference sequence).

The V call is TRBV7-2, the J call TRBJ1-5; checking the TCRdb D call of TRBD1 is not possible without DNA. CDR1 is SGHTA and CDR2 is FQGNSA in the germline V gene. This CDR3 has 17 residues. The CDR3 here is CASSLTGGPDSNQPQHF.

The V call is TRBV6-6, the J call TRBJ1-4; TCRdb's D call of TRBD1 is untestable without DNA. CDR1 MNHNY and CDR2 SVGAGI come from the germline V gene (reference sequence). This CDR3 region has 12 residues. This CDR3 reads CASTHSTGVVFF.

This sequence joins TRBV20-1 and TRBJ1-4. Germline V lookup: CDR1 DFQATT, CDR2 SNEGSKA (reference sequence). The CDR3 is made up of 14 amino acids. The CDR3 protein is CSAISGGRNEKLFF.

V gene TRBV7-9 combines with J gene TRBJ1-4; TCRdb designates TRBD1, a call that cannot be tested without DNA. The germline CDR1 and CDR2 sequences are SEHNR and FQNEAQ (reference sequence). This CDR3 has 15 amino acids. CDR3 sequence reads: CASSPPRPTNEKLFF.

The chain couples TRBV12-3 or TRBV12-4 to TRBJ2-3; with no DNA, the TCRdb D assignment of TRBD1 cannot be verified. The CDR3 spans 16 residues. The CDR3: CASSSTDRVYPDTQYF.

The rearrangement joins TRBV4-1 to TRBJ1-5. The CDR3 is 18 amino acids. Per germline, CDR1 MGHRA and CDR2 YSYEKL. The CDR3 reads CASSQDEGAEYSNQPQHF.

V and J are TRBV11-2 and TRBJ2-1. Germline CDR1 SGHAT, CDR2 FQNNGV. The CDR3 loop spans 12 amino acids. The CDR3: CASSLDLHEQFF.

The CDR3 loop is CASSLGGSLQETQYF. The chain carries TRBV27 and TRBJ2-5; TCRdb returns TRBD2, unconfirmable since there is no DNA. The CDR3 is made up of 15 amino acids. Germline values: CDR1 MNHEY, CDR2 SMNVEV (reference sequence).

The chain employs TRBV3-1 and TRBJ1-6; no DNA is available, so the TRBD1 call from TCRdb remains unchecked. The CDR3 has 19 amino acids. Germline lookup yields CDR1 LGHDT and CDR2 YNNKEL (reference sequence). Here the CDR3 reads CASSQDLQGGTSYNSPLHF.

The CDR3 loop reads CASSAYTSGGAMSYEQYF. The V and J genes are TRBV6-1 and TRBJ2-7; TCRdb's D call of TRBD2 is untestable without DNA. Per germline, CDR1 MNHNS and CDR2 SASEGT. The CDR3 has 18 residues.

The rearrangement links TRBV19 to TRBJ2-1. Germline V CDR1 and CDR2: LNHDA, SQIVND (reference sequence). The CDR3 covers 13 residues. CDR3 in amino acids: CASSIMFNNEQFF.

The chain carries TRBV18 and TRBJ2-5. Germline V lookup: CDR1 KGHSH, CDR2 LQKENI. The CDR3 loop spans 11 amino acids. The CDR3 here is CASSPVETQYF. Full variable domain (rest looked up from reference TRBV18 and TRBJ2-5): NAGVMQNPRHLVRRRGQEARLRCSPMKGHSHVYWYRQLPEEGLKFMVYLQKENIIDESGMPKERFSAEFPKEGPSILRIQQVVRGDSAAYFCASSPVETQYFGPGTRLLVL.

The chain recombines TRBV28 with TRBJ2-5; checking the TCRdb D call of TRBD2 is not possible without DNA. The CDR3 is made up of 11 amino acids. Looked up from germline, CDR1 is MDHEN and CDR2 is SYDVKM. The CDR3 protein is CASSLRRAQYF. Drawing the rest from reference TRBV28 and TRBJ2-5, the complete variable domain is DVKVTQSSRYLVKRTGEKVFLECVQDMDHENMFWYRQDPGLGLRLIYFSYDVKMKEKGDIPEGYSVSREKKERFSLILESASTNQTSMYLCASSLRRAQYFGPGTRLLVL.

J is TRBJ2-4 and V is TRBV11-2; the TRBD1 assignment by TCRdb is unverifiable without DNA. The CDR3 is made up of 15 amino acids. In germline, CDR1 is SGHAT, CDR2 FQNNGV. The chain's CDR3 is CASSLLGLRTDIQYF.

V and J are TRBV18 and TRBJ2-1; the TCRdb call, TRBD1, lacks DNA for checking. Germline assignment: CDR1 KGHSH and CDR2 LQKENI. This CDR3 comprises 18 residues. The CDR3 here is CASSPPKTGGTSYNEQFF.

The CDR3 sequence: CASSRRHKETQYF. The chain has TRBV18 and TRBJ2-5. Germline V gene sequence: CDR1 KGHSH, CDR2 LQKENI. The CDR3 contains 13 residues. Complete variable domain (other parts from reference TRBV18 and TRBJ2-5): NAGVMQNPRHLVRRRGQEARLRCSPMKGHSHVYWYRQLPEEGLKFMVYLQKENIIDESGMPKERFSAEFPKEGPSILRIQQVVRGDSAAYFCASSRRHKETQYFGPGTRLLVL.

This chain uses TRBV7-9 with TRBJ2-7; TCRdb picks TRBD1, but there is no DNA to check that call. CDR3 size: 16 residues. The germline gives CDR1 SEHNR, CDR2 FQNEAQ (reference sequence). CDR3 sequence reads: CASSLLGDTSSYEQYF.

The chain recombines TRBV20-1 with TRBJ2-7; TCRdb's D call, TRBD2, is unchecked because there is no DNA. CDR1 DFQATT and CDR2 SNEGSKA come from the germline V gene (reference sequence). The CDR3 covers 13 residues. The CDR3 sequence: CSAREARAGEQYF.

This chain uses TRBV11-2 with TRBJ1-2; without DNA, the TCRdb call of TRBD1 cannot be checked. Germline CDR1 SGHAT, CDR2 FQNNGV. The CDR3 is 16 amino acids. CDR3 in amino acids: CASSLTRDTYEYGYTF.

The rearrangement uses TRBV10-3 and TRBJ2-5; the D call of TRBD2 rests on TCRdb alone, since no DNA is present to check it. The CDR3 sequence is 17 residues long. The germline gives CDR1 ENHRY, CDR2 SYGVKD. The CDR3 protein is CAIGLGTSGGIQETQYF.

The chain couples TRBV6-1 to TRBJ2-1; the D call from TCRdb, TRBD2, cannot be confirmed without DNA. The CDR3 has 15 amino acids. Germline CDR1 reads MNHNS; CDR2 reads SASEGT. The CDR3 region is CASTQSRGVRDEQFF.

J is TRBJ2-2 and V is TRBV20-1; the TRBD1 assignment by TCRdb is unverifiable without DNA. This CDR3 contains 16 residues. Looked up from germline, CDR1 is DFQATT and CDR2 is SNEGSKA (reference sequence). CDR3 amino acids: CSARDIWDKVTGELFF.

The chain links TRBV4-2 to TRBJ2-1; TCRdb's D call of TRBD2 is untestable without DNA. Germline values: CDR1 LGHNA, CDR2 YNFKEQ. This CDR3 is built from 19 residues. The CDR3 region is CASSQGGSGPTLRYNEQFF.

The chain carries TRBV5-6 and TRBJ2-7; TCRdb names TRBD2, which stays unverified in the absence of DNA. This CDR3 has 14 residues. The V gene's germline CDR1 is SGHDT and CDR2 YYEEEE. The CDR3 sequence is CASSLRGGPDEQYF.

The chain recombines TRBV6-1 with TRBJ2-6. Germline assignment: CDR1 MNHNS and CDR2 SASEGT. This CDR3 has 14 residues. This chain's CDR3 is CASRLNSGANVLTF.

The V call is TRBV6-4, the J call TRBJ2-3; the TRBD2 assignment by TCRdb is unverifiable without DNA. The CDR3 loop spans 15 amino acids. Germline assignment: CDR1 MRHNA and CDR2 SNTAGT. The CDR3 loop is CASSEGSGSTDTQYF.